These 31 T cell receptor beta chains came from one sample sequenced in a study of kidney transplant recipient with SARS-CoV-2 infection. A single record per CDR3 protein comes from TCRdb applying MiXCR to the reads. This sample has approximately 240,000 distinct CDR3 sequences; around 30% occur once, and the top ten carry 7% to 8%. The starting material was a blood sample, obtained at baseline and between days 110 and 120 from a kidney transplant recipient. Source of these receptors: a male patient aged 30 to 39 who had COVID-19 and was a kidney transplant recipient. Some T cells may be supplied by the graft donor.

This clonotype was detected once. This could be a read error, since a much larger clone is one nucleotide away. V usage is TRBV6-5 and J usage is TRBJ2-7; 9 bases line up with TRBD1. Germline V gene data show CDR1 as MNHEY and CDR2 as SVGAGI. CDR3 size: 15 residues. Trimming cost V 0 bases and J 8 bases; bases outside gene matches: 8. As DNA, the CDR3 is TGTGCCAGCAGTTACTCCGGGACAGGGTTTGTCAAGCAGTACTTC. Amino acids: CASSYSGTGFVKQYF.

Comment on this clonotype: Just one base apart from a much larger clone, this may be a read error. The CDR3 DNA reads as TGTGCCACCAGTTGCTTCTATAGTACCAGAAAGACCTATAGCTACACCTTC. Translation gives CATSCFYSTRKTYSYTF. The J gene is TRBJ1-2, the V gene TRBV24-1, with unresolved D. This CDR3 comprises 17 residues. Germline CDR1 and CDR2: KGHDR and SFDVKD.

Worth noting for this clonotype: A single base separates this from a much larger clone, so it may be a read error. The chain is built from TRBV7-6 and TRBJ1-6, with D tentatively TRBD1 (5 bases). Per germline, CDR1 SGHVS and CDR2 FNYEAQ. CDR3 length equals 15 residues. CDR3 sequence: CASSPGWAGNSPLYF. For the CDR3, the DNA is TGTGCCAGCAGCCCAGGGTGGGCCGGTAATTCACCCCTCTACTTT.

On this clonotype: This may be a read error: a much more frequent sequence differs by one nucleotide. V gene TRBV10-3 combines with J gene TRBJ2-7; D is perhaps TRBD2 (6 bases). CDR3 length: 15 residues. Germline CDR1 reads ENHRY; CDR2 reads SYGVKD. The CDR3 loop is CATSAPGLATYEQYF. The CDR3 DNA follows: TGTGCCACCAGTGCACCGGGACTTGCAACCTACGAGCAGTACTTC.

In the case of this clonotype: Given a much more abundant clone one base away, this may be a read error. V usage is TRBV5-6 and J usage is TRBJ2-7, with D possibly matching TRBD1 (5 bases). Germline loops: CDR1 SGHDT, CDR2 YYEEEE. Deletions cut 3 bases from V and 4 bases from J, with 11 bases between. CDR3 size: 13 residues. For the CDR3, the DNA is TGTGCCAGCAGCTCCCAGGGTTGGTACGAGCAGTACTTC. Translation: CASSSQGWYEQYF.

The V call is TRBV20-1, the J call TRBJ2-1, with 8 bases aligning to TRBD2. There are 14 residues in the CDR3. Germline loops: CDR1 DFQATT, CDR2 SNEGSKA (reference sequence). The V and J ends lost 0 bases and 7 bases, in that order; junction bases with no gene match: 5. The CDR3 nucleotides read TGCAGTGCTAGAGACCAGCGGGAGTGGAATGAGCAGTTCTTC. This translates into CSARDQREWNEQFF.

Concerning this clonotype itself: The junction does not match germline at one end; this may be a read error. The V gene is TRBV7-9, the J gene TRBJ2-2, with TRBD1 matching 8 bases. Germline V gene sequence: CDR1 SEHNR, CDR2 FQNEAQ (reference sequence). The CDR3 loop spans 17 amino acids. The CDR3 DNA follows: TGTGCCAGCAGCGTAGACAGGGGACCTGCGAACACCGGGGAGCTGCTTTTT. As protein: CASSVDRGPANTGELLF.

This clonotype occurred many times. The chain combines TRBV28 with TRBJ2-2; 7 nucleotides agree with TRBD1. The germline V gene has CDR1 MDHEN and CDR2 SYDVKM. The CDR3 is 17 residues long. With 5 bases clipped from V and 3 bases from J, the junction kept 12 bases outside the gene matches. CDR3 bases: TGTGCCAGCAGTCTCCCCCCCGACAGGGCACACACCGGGGAGCTGTTTTTT. Protein product: CASSLPPDRAHTGELFF.

This clonotype was observed a few times. The chain is built from TRBV4-1 and TRBJ2-3; D is unclear. Trimming removed 4 bases at V and 6 bases at J, with 11 bases between. The germline V gene has CDR1 MGHRA and CDR2 YSYEKL. CDR3 length equals 13 residues. CDR3 loop: CASSRLLGDTQYF. CDR3 nucleotide sequence: TGCGCCAGCAGCCGGCTCCTCGGGGATACGCAGTATTTT.

Concerning this clonotype itself: A read error may be the cause here, since a much bigger clone is one base away. The V and J genes are TRBV4-1 and TRBJ1-4, with 12 positions matching TRBD1. The CDR3 is 16 amino acids. Looked up from germline, CDR1 is MGHRA and CDR2 is YSYEKL. With 1 base clipped from V and 7 bases from J, the junction kept 4 bases outside the gene matches. CDR3 bases: TGCGCCAGCAGCCAAGGGGGGACAGGGGGCCGTGAAAAACTGTTTTTT. This gives the protein CASSQGGTGGREKLFF.

V usage is TRBV10-1 and J usage is TRBJ2-4, with D perhaps matching TRBD1 (6 bases). Germline values: CDR1 WNHNN, CDR2 SYGVQD (reference sequence). Trimming left V 0 bases short and J 0 bases short, with 15 bases between. This CDR3 region has 18 residues. The CDR3 spells CASSESTGTQLAKNIQYF. DNA of the CDR3: TGCGCCAGCAGTGAGTCAACGGGGACACAGCTAGCCAAAAACATTCAGTACTTC.

This clonotype showed up just a few times. The chain carries TRBV10-1 and TRBJ1-2; D is uncertain. The V end was cut by 5 bases, the J end by 4 bases, with 23 bases between. This CDR3 contains 17 residues. Germline assignment: CDR1 WNHNN and CDR2 SYGVQD (reference sequence). The CDR3 loop reads CASSPEVRSRKTYGYTF. The DNA for the CDR3 is TGCGCCAGCAGTCCTGAGGTAAGATCGCGAAAGACCTATGGCTACACCTTC.

This clonotype was found many times. The chain employs TRBV18 and TRBJ2-7; 11 nucleotides match TRBD2. The germline V gene encodes CDR1 KGHSH and CDR2 LQKENI. This CDR3 is built from 16 residues. J gave up 4 bases and V 1 base, and 6 bases lay outside the gene matches. The CDR3, as DNA: TGTGCCAGCTCACCACTATCAGGGACTAGCGGTTACGAGCAGTACTTC. Its protein product is CASSPLSGTSGYEQYF.

This clonotype was seen a single time. A clone one base away is much larger, so this may be a read error. V gene TRBV6-5 combines with J gene TRBJ2-5, with 12 bases matching TRBD2. Germline CDR1 is MNHEY and CDR2 is SVGAGI. CDR3 length equals 16 residues. CDR3 amino acids: CASSPGLAGLQEAQYF. DNA of the CDR3: TGTGCCAGCAGTCCCGGACTAGCGGGACTCCAAGAGGCCCAGTACTTC.

This clonotype was seen ten or more times. This rearrangement joins TRBV27 to TRBJ2-7; D may be TRBD2 (10 bases). The germline V gene has CDR1 MNHEY and CDR2 SMNVEV (reference sequence). Trimming took 6 bases from V and 6 from J, leaving 27 bases between them. The CDR3 is 17 amino acids. CDR3: CASRPYRGRSGGSEQYF. In DNA, the CDR3 is TGTGCCAGCAGACCTTACAGGGGGCGTAGCGGGGGGTCCGAGCAGTACTTC.

Regarding this clonotype: Just one base apart from a much larger clone, this may be a read error. The chain employs TRBV6-4 and TRBJ1-2; 7 nucleotides agree with TRBD1. The germline gives CDR1 MRHNA, CDR2 SNTAGT. There are 13 residues in the CDR3. In DNA form, the CDR3 reads TGTACCAGCAGGGACAGCTCTAACTATGGCTACACCTTC. It translates to CTSRDSSNYGYTF.

About this clonotype itself: In this CDR3 the conserved last residue, phenylalanine or tryptophan, is missing, so a read error is likely. The chain uses TRBV27 and TRBJ2-5; 7 bases map to TRBD1. Germline CDR1 reads MNHEY; CDR2 reads SMNVEV (reference sequence). The CDR3 length is 13 residues. J was trimmed by 11 bases and V by 6 bases; bases with no gene match: 12. CDR3 DNA: TGTGCCAGCAGGGGGCCCCGACAGGGCCCACAGTACATC. Its translation is CASRGPRQGPQYI.

This clonotype has a handful of counts. This chain links TRBV3-1 with TRBJ1-1, with D uncertain. Germline loops: CDR1 LGHDT, CDR2 YNNKEL (reference sequence). The CDR3 sequence is 17 residues long. The V and J ends lost 4 bases and 4 bases respectively, with 22 bases between them. CDR3 amino acids: CASSRIYPISIRTEAFF. DNA for the CDR3: TGTGCCAGCAGCCGCATTTATCCCATTTCAATTCGCACTGAAGCTTTCTTT.

This clonotype showed up many times. The chain links TRBV10-3 to TRBJ1-4; unclear D gene. With 2 bases removed from V and 8 bases from J, the gap between germline ends came to 3 bases. Germline V gives CDR1 ENHRY, CDR2 SYGVKD. The CDR3 length is 11 residues. The DNA of the CDR3 is TGTGCCATCAGTGAGGGGGAAAAACTGTTTTTT. Protein product: CAISEGEKLFF.

This clonotype was observed many times. This chain joins TRBV2 and TRBJ2-6; weak D call: TRBD2 (6 bases). Trimming removed 9 bases at V and 0 bases at J, with 12 bases between. Germline CDR1 and CDR2: SNHLY and FYNNEI. The CDR3 runs 15 residues. CDR3 nucleotide sequence: TGTGCCAGGGGAGGCATTGGCTCTGGGGCCAACGTCCTGACTTTC. Translation: CARGGIGSGANVLTF.

A word on this clonotype: As the CDR3 is not closed by the conserved phenylalanine or tryptophan, this likely results from a read error. The CDR3 loop reads CASSGSEFTRKTYDYTL. DNA of the CDR3: TGTGCCAGCAGCGGCAGCGAGTTTACCCGAAAGACCTATGACTACACCCTC. This chain links TRBV7-8 with TRBJ1-2; D unclear. The CDR3 loop spans 17 amino acids. Germline CDR1 and CDR2: SGHVS and FQNEAQ.

This clonotype was detected ten times or more. V is TRBV4-2 and J is TRBJ1-5; D possibly corresponds to TRBD1 (6 bases). The CDR3 has 14 amino acids. The germline CDR1 and CDR2 sequences are LGHNA and YNFKEQ. The V gene lost 3 bases and the J gene lost 3 bases, with 9 bases spanning the gap. The CDR3 DNA sequence: TGTGCCAGCAGCCAGGACAGTGCCAATCAGCCCCAGCATTTT. Its translation is CASSQDSANQPQHF.

In this sample, this clonotype turned up many times. The chain has TRBV11-3 and TRBJ2-5; TRBD1 or TRBD2 may be the D gene (7 bases each). Germline V gene lookup returns CDR1 SGHNT and CDR2 YENEEA. This CDR3 has 17 residues. V was pared by 3 bases and J by 2 bases, with 19 bases between. CDR3 residues: CASSLRRQGGVQETQYF. The CDR3 DNA reads as TGTGCCAGCAGCTTGAGGAGACAGGGAGGGGTACAAGAGACCCAGTACTTC.

Worth noting for this clonotype: This sequence may be a read error, since a much larger clone differs from it by one base. The chain employs TRBV3-1 and TRBJ2-2; D might be TRBD2 (5 bases). The germline CDR1 and CDR2 sequences are LGHDT and YNNKEL (reference sequence). CDR3 size: 18 residues. CDR3 protein: CASSQGVPISGLTGEPFF. CDR3 bases: TGTGCCAGCAGCCAAGGAGTTCCCATTTCAGGCTTGACCGGGGAGCCGTTTTTT.

This clonotype was found many times. The chain recombines TRBV18 with TRBJ1-4, with unresolved D. CDR1 and CDR2 from the germline V gene are KGHSH and LQKENI. The CDR3 runs to 13 residues. V was clipped by 2 bases and J by 8 bases, with 9 bases between them. The CDR3 reads CASSPGVNEKLFF. CDR3 nucleotide sequence: TGTGCCAGCTCACCAGGGGTGAACGAAAAACTGTTTTTT.

J is TRBJ2-3 and V is TRBV19; 11 bases line up with TRBD2. In germline, CDR1 is LNHDA, CDR2 SQIVND (reference sequence). The junction had 7 bases not matched to a gene; V was cut back by 2 bases and J by 0 bases. This CDR3 is 18 amino acids long. CDR3: CASSITGTSGPSTDTQYF. As DNA, the CDR3 is TGTGCCAGTAGTATAACCGGGACTAGCGGACCTAGCACAGATACGCAGTATTTT.

This clonotype was seen a few times. A far larger clone differs by one base, so this is likely a read error. The rearrangement joins TRBV5-7 to TRBJ1-4; D uncertain. TRBV5-7 is classed as an ORF, of uncertain function. The CDR3 runs to 13 residues. CDR3 DNA: TGTACCAGCAGCTCAGCTGCGGACGCGGTAGGACGTTTT. This codes for CTSSSAADAVGRF.

Note on this clonotype: This may be a read error: a much more frequent sequence differs by one nucleotide. J is TRBJ1-2 and V is TRBV27, with TRBD1 as a possible D gene (5 bases). Germline assignment: CDR1 MNHEY and CDR2 SMNVEV (reference sequence). The CDR3 length is 15 residues. CDR3 protein: CASRLRGTSNYGYAF. The CDR3 nucleotides read TGTGCCAGCAGGCTCCGCGGGACTTCTAACTATGGCTACGCCTTC.

This clonotype was found many times. The rearrangement joins TRBV5-1 to TRBJ2-7; D call uncertain. The CDR3 has 13 amino acids. The germline V gene has CDR1 SGHRS and CDR2 YFSETQ. Trimming removed 2 bases from V and 4 bases from J, with 10 bases in between. In nucleotides, the CDR3 is TGCGCCAGCAGCTTCGGACGATTTTACGAGCAGTACTTC. Its protein is CASSFGRFYEQYF.

This clonotype was counted many times. The chain has TRBV10-3 and TRBJ1-3; D not resolved. This CDR3 spans 17 amino acids. Trimming took 2 bases from V and 0 from J, leaving 14 bases between them. CDR1 and CDR2 (germline): ENHRY, SYGVKD. CDR3 bases: TGTGCCATCAGTGAGCCAGGCAGACCCAGCTCTGGAAACACCATATATTTT. It is translated as CAISEPGRPSSGNTIYF.

This clonotype has just a few counts. The chain recombines TRBV8-2 with TRBJ2-6; the table calls TRBD1, which could not be checked here. TRBV8-2 corresponds to a pseudogene. The length of the CDR3 is 17 residues. Here the CDR3 reads CGKCPRITQSRANVLTF. The CDR3, as DNA: TGTGGCAAATGTCCAAGGATAACACAAAGTCGGGCCAACGTCCTGACTTTC.